The 6 T cell receptor beta chains in this list originate from one sample, sequenced in a study of shared clonotypes between healthy human individuals. Some clones are missing from TCRdb's copy, which holds only in-frame ones; the method was immunoSEQ multiplex PCR. This table has about 1,800,000 clones, about 95% appearing once. Naive CD8 cells comprised CD45RO-negative, CCR7-positively selected cells, excluding terminally differentiated effector memory CD45RA+ cells. The sequenced material came from naive CD8+ T cells sorted from blood. The receptors come from a young man in good health.

The gene calls are TRBV7-9 and TRBJ1-6; 8 nucleotides agree with TRBD1. Germline-derived CDR1 and CDR2 are SEHNR and FQNEAQ (reference sequence). With V trimmed by 8 bases and J by 7 bases, 4 bases remained unmatched. This CDR3 comprises 13 residues. The DNA of the CDR3 is TGTGCCAGCTCCCAGGGGGCGAATTCACCCCTCCACTTT. Amino acids: CASSQGANSPLHF. Together with reference TRBV7-9 and TRBJ1-6, the CDR3 gives the full variable domain: DTGVSQNPRHKITKRGQNVTFRCDPISEHNRLYWYRQTLGQGPEFLTYFQNEAQLEKSRLLSDRFSAERPKGSFSTLEIQRTEQGDSAMYLCASSQGANSPLHFGNGTRLTVT.

The DNA of the CDR3 is TGCGCCAGCAGCCAAGATTCGGGGCTGGGAAACACCATATATTTT. This gives the protein CASSQDSGLGNTIYF. The chain has TRBV4-3 and TRBJ1-3; the D gene is possibly TRBD1 (5 bases). The CDR3 loop spans 15 amino acids. Germline V lookup: CDR1 LGHNA, CDR2 YSLEER. Deletions cut 0 bases from V and 4 bases from J, with 10 bases between.

J is TRBJ2-1 and V is TRBV27; D may be TRBD1 (6 bases). Looked up from germline, CDR1 is MNHEY and CDR2 is SMNVEV (reference sequence). CDR3 length: 13 amino acids. Deletions cut 5 bases from V and 9 bases from J, with 14 bases between. The chain's CDR3 is CASSVAGASEQFF. The DNA for the CDR3 is TGTGCCAGCAGTGTCGCAGGGGCGAGTGAGCAGTTCTTC.

V usage is TRBV2 and J usage is TRBJ2-7; 10 positions agree with TRBD1. CDR3 length: 16 amino acids. J gave up 1 base and V 6 bases, and 9 bases lay outside the gene matches. The germline V gene has CDR1 SNHLY and CDR2 FYNNEI. The DNA of the CDR3 is TGTGCCAGCAGAGAGACCGGGACAGGGGTTTCCTACGAGCAGTACTTC. Translating it yields CASRETGTGVSYEQYF.

The V and J genes are TRBV18 and TRBJ2-2, with D perhaps TRBD2 (5 bases). The CDR3 sequence is 14 residues long. Germline V lookup: CDR1 KGHSH, CDR2 LQKENI. Trimming stripped 0 bases from V and 6 bases from J, with 8 bases between. This CDR3 reads CASSPPREPGELFF. The CDR3 DNA sequence: TGTGCCAGCTCACCACCCCGGGAACCCGGGGAGCTGTTTTTT. The full variable domain, in which reference TRBV18 and TRBJ2-2 provide the parts outside the CDR3, is NAGVMQNPRHLVRRRGQEARLRCSPMKGHSHVYWYRQLPEEGLKFMVYLQKENIIDESGMPKERFSAEFPKEGPSILRIQQVVRGDSAAYFCASSPPREPGELFFGEGSRLTVL.

The chain combines TRBV11-2 with TRBJ2-7; D unresolved. Trimming left V 1 base short and J 6 bases short, with 10 bases between. The CDR3 extends over 13 amino acids. CDR1 and CDR2 (germline): SGHAT, FQNNGV. CDR3 nucleotide sequence: TGTGCCAGCAGCTTAGGAGGAAAGAGCGAGCAGTACTTC. This encodes CASSLGGKSEQYF.